Listed here are 20 T cell receptor beta chains from one sample, sequenced in a study of patients and donors after allogeneic stem cell transplantation. TCRdb re-called the RT-PCR reads through MiXCR, storing one row per CDR3 protein. The sample consists of about a million distinct CDR3 sequences, approximately 19% of them appearing once. The sequenced sample was blood, either unsorted or a sorted T cell fraction (not recorded which). These receptors all come from a human donor who was either an allogeneic HSCT recipient or a stem cell or donor lymphocyte infusion donor (not recorded which). It is not recorded whose cells these are; they may come from a transplant donor.

The J gene is TRBJ2-7, the V gene TRBV2; 7 bases map to TRBD2. The CDR3 covers 15 residues. Looked up from germline, CDR1 is SNHLY and CDR2 is FYNNEI. The junction had 11 bases not matched to a gene; V was cut back by 4 bases and J by 5 bases. CDR3 in DNA: TGTGCCAGCAGTGGGGAGCGGGGAGACCTCCACGAGCAGTACTTC. It translates to CASSGERGDLHEQYF.

The chain carries TRBV11-2 and TRBJ2-1; D call uncertain. V was shortened by 5 bases and J by 6 bases, with 14 bases between the two germline ends. The CDR3 has 14 residues. Germline CDR1 reads SGHAT; CDR2 reads FQNNGV. The CDR3 sequence is CASSPFKGLNEQFF. Written as DNA, the CDR3 is TGTGCCAGCAGCCCGTTCAAGGGCCTCAATGAGCAGTTCTTC.

This clonotype appeared a single time. The chain's CDR3 is CAWSRTPDYGYTF. CDR3 nucleotide sequence: TGTGCCTGGAGTAGGACTCCTGACTATGGCTACACCTTC. V usage is TRBV30 and J usage is TRBJ1-2; D gene uncertain. The CDR3 contains 13 residues. The V end lost 2 bases, the J end lost 3 bases, and 10 bases lay between the germline ends. The germline CDR1 and CDR2 sequences are GTSNPN and SVGIG (reference sequence).

There are many counts of this clonotype. The chain links TRBV5-1 to TRBJ2-7, with 7 nucleotides matching TRBD2. The germline gives CDR1 SGHRS, CDR2 YFSETQ. The V and J ends lost 4 bases and 2 bases, in that order; junction bases with no gene match: 0. The CDR3 has 12 amino acids. The CDR3 sequence is CASSGGAYEQYF. In DNA, the CDR3 is TGCGCCAGCAGCGGGGGGGCCTACGAGCAGTACTTC.

This clonotype was seen a few times. V and J are TRBV5-1 and TRBJ1-1; TRBD1 aligns across 8 bases. CDR3 length: 15 residues. Germline trimming cut 5 bases from V and 4 bases from J; bases unmatched to any gene: 10. Looked up from germline, CDR1 is SGHRS and CDR2 is YFSETQ. CDR3 loop: CASSYRSGGFTEAFF. The CDR3 DNA sequence: TGCGCCAGCAGTTATCGGTCAGGGGGCTTCACTGAAGCTTTCTTT.

The rearrangement uses TRBV20-1 and TRBJ2-3, with a tentative D call TRBD2 (6 bases). CDR3 length: 15 residues. Between the trimmed V and J ends, which lost 6 bases and 3 bases, there was a span of 19 bases. CDR1 is DFQATT, CDR2 SNEGSKA, per germline (reference sequence). The CDR3 DNA sequence: TGCAGTGCCACCCCACCGACTAGAAAGACAGATACGCAGTATTTT. This encodes CSATPPTRKTDTQYF.

Only a few counts were recorded for this clonotype. The V and J genes are TRBV5-1 and TRBJ2-3; TRBD2 agrees at 9 bases. This CDR3 contains 17 residues. Germline CDR1 SGHRS, CDR2 YFSETQ. V lost 0 bases and J lost 2; bases outside the gene matches: 7. The CDR3: CASSLAQTSGNTDTQYF. The CDR3 DNA is TGCGCCAGCAGCTTGGCCCAGACTAGCGGCAACACAGATACGCAGTATTTT.

The sample holds many counts of this clonotype. The V and J genes are TRBV25-1 and TRBJ1-2, with D maybe TRBD1 (5 bases). Germline CDR1 is MGHDK and CDR2 is SYGVNS. Trimming took off 5 bases at V and 4 bases at J, with 11 bases between the two ends. The CDR3 runs 13 residues. The CDR3 coding sequence is TGTGCCAGCAGTCCCTCAGGGCCCTATGGCTACACCTTC. Its translation: CASSPSGPYGYTF.

A word on this clonotype: With a much larger clone just one base away, this may be a read error. CDR3 bases: TGTGCCAGCAGTCTACCTATGTATGGTGAGCGGTTCTTC. Translation gives CASSLPMYGERFF. The chain combines TRBV12-3 or TRBV12-4 with TRBJ2-1, with no clear D. This CDR3 spans 13 amino acids.

CDR3 sequence reads: CASSEPTGGRYEQYF. The CDR3 DNA sequence: TGTGCCAGCAGTGAACCCACTGGCGGGAGGTACGAGCAGTACTTC. This chain joins TRBV25-1 and TRBJ2-7; 8 bases align to TRBD2. This CDR3 has 15 residues. Germline assignment: CDR1 MGHDK and CDR2 SYGVNS. V was pared by 2 bases and J by 4 bases, with 7 bases of the junction left unmatched.

The chain employs TRBV20-1 and TRBJ2-7; 8 nucleotides line up with TRBD2. V was clipped by 0 bases and J by 2 bases; unmatched bases: 9. This CDR3 spans 16 amino acids. Germline CDR1 reads DFQATT; CDR2 reads SNEGSKA (reference sequence). CDR3 nucleotide sequence: TGCAGTGCTAGAGATTATCGGCGGGGGGTAGCCTACGAGCAGTACTTC. Translation: CSARDYRRGVAYEQYF.

This clonotype appeared a few times. The rearrangement links TRBV18 to TRBJ2-3, with 9 bases fitting TRBD1. Germline CDR1 is KGHSH and CDR2 is LQKENI. With 3 bases clipped from V and 5 bases from J, the junction kept 3 bases outside the gene matches. The length of the CDR3 is 14 residues. The CDR3 protein is CASSPGQGIDTQYF. In nucleotides, the CDR3 is TGTGCCAGCTCACCTGGACAGGGGATAGATACGCAGTATTTT.

The CDR3 loop is CASSLQGKVVTDTQYF. For the CDR3, the DNA is TGTGCCAGCAGCTTGCAAGGCAAAGTTGTCACAGATACGCAGTATTTT. The rearrangement uses TRBV11-2 and TRBJ2-3; D is unclear. CDR3 length: 16 amino acids. V was cut by 3 bases and J by 2 bases, with 15 bases left in between. In germline, CDR1 is SGHAT, CDR2 FQNNGV.

This clonotype was seen only a few times. This chain links TRBV4-2 with TRBJ2-1; D tentatively fits TRBD1 or TRBD2 (5 bases each). V was shortened by 4 bases and J by 8 bases, with 18 bases between the two germline ends. Germline V lookup: CDR1 LGHNA, CDR2 YNFKEQ. The CDR3 totals 15 residues. For the CDR3, the DNA is TGTGCCAGCAGCCCGAACCCCAATGGGGACCATGAGCAGTTCTTC. It specifies CASSPNPNGDHEQFF.

The V gene is TRBV7-6, the J gene TRBJ2-7; 8 nucleotides align to TRBD2. With V trimmed by 0 bases and J by 6 bases, 13 bases remained unmatched. Germline values: CDR1 SGHVS, CDR2 FNYEAQ. The CDR3 extends over 17 amino acids. The CDR3 region has the DNA TGTGCCAGCAGCTTAGCGCCAGGTTCGAGCGGGAGTGCCGAGCAGTACTTC. Its protein product is CASSLAPGSSGSAEQYF.

This clonotype was seen a handful of times. The V gene is TRBV7-9, the J gene TRBJ2-5, with 8 bases fitting TRBD1. There are 14 residues in the CDR3. CDR1 and CDR2 (germline): SEHNR, FQNEAQ (reference sequence). The J segment lost 10 bases and the V segment lost 5 bases, leaving 12 bases of the junction unmatched. Written as DNA, the CDR3 is TGTGCCAGCAGCCGGTTTGGGACAGGACGTGGCCAGTACTTC. The encoded protein is CASSRFGTGRGQYF. The full variable domain, its missing parts supplied by reference TRBV7-9 and TRBJ2-5, is DTGVSQNPRHKITKRGQNVTFRCDPISEHNRLYWYRQTLGQGPEFLTYFQNEAQLEKSRLLSDRFSAERPKGSFSTLEIQRTEQGDSAMYLCASSRFGTGRGQYFGPGTRLLVL.

J is TRBJ2-1 and V is TRBV27, with 10 nucleotides matching TRBD2. The CDR3 totals 16 residues. V dropped 3 bases and J dropped 4; count of bases not matched to a gene: 6. The germline gives CDR1 MNHEY, CDR2 SMNVEV (reference sequence). For the CDR3, the DNA is TGTGCCAGCAGTTTTACGCTAGCGGGGGTTTACAATGAGCAGTTCTTC. Protein: CASSFTLAGVYNEQFF.

This clonotype was counted between two and nine times. The chain's CDR3 is CASSYTPGANEQFF. The CDR3 DNA reads TGTGCCAGCAGTTACACTCCCGGAGCAAATGAGCAGTTCTTC. The V call is TRBV6-5, the J call TRBJ2-1; no firm D call. CDR3 length: 14 residues. Germline V gene sequence: CDR1 MNHEY, CDR2 SVGAGI. V was shortened by 2 bases and J by 7 bases, with 12 bases between the two germline ends.

The V call is TRBV27, the J call TRBJ2-7; 7 nucleotides line up with TRBD1. The CDR3 loop spans 14 amino acids. Germline V gene sequence: CDR1 MNHEY, CDR2 SMNVEV (reference sequence). With 6 bases clipped from V and 6 bases from J, the junction kept 11 bases outside the gene matches. CDR3 region: CASRPTGYTAEQYF. The CDR3 region has the DNA TGTGCCAGCAGACCGACAGGGTATACAGCCGAGCAGTACTTC.

The CDR3 is CASSYTARGNEQFF. CDR3 in DNA: TGTGCCAGCAGTTACACCGCCAGGGGTAATGAGCAGTTCTTC. This rearrangement joins TRBV6-5 to TRBJ2-1; D is perhaps TRBD1 (6 bases). V was trimmed by 2 bases and J by 7 bases, leaving 12 bases between them. CDR1 MNHEY and CDR2 SVGAGI come from the germline V gene. The CDR3 has 14 amino acids.